Shown below are 26 T cell receptor beta chains from a single sample sequenced in a study of CD8 T cells in Susac syndrome. It was with random hexamers that about 0.45 to 1 ug RNA was reverse transcribed. Via MiXCR, TCRdb re-called the immunoSEQ multiplex PCR reads, giving one row per CDR3 protein. This table holds some 170,000 distinct CDR3 sequences, approximately 93% found once. Sequencing was done on a sample of CD4+ T cells from PBMCs. All receptors come from a human donor with multiple sclerosis.

The chain is built from TRBV23-1 and TRBJ1-1, with a possible D match to TRBD1 (5 bases). TRBV23-1 is known as an ORF, though its function is uncertain. The CDR3 length is 14 residues. The CDR3 loop reads CANLPGPRNTEAFF. As DNA, the CDR3 is TGCGCAAACCTCCCAGGGCCTCGGAACACTGAAGCTTTCTTT.

The V and J genes are TRBV5-1 and TRBJ2-4; D is perhaps TRBD2 (6 bases). The CDR3 totals 17 residues. CDR1 is SGHRS and CDR2 is YFSETQ in the germline V gene. Trimming left V 0 bases short and J 0 bases short, with 13 bases between. CDR3 nucleotide sequence: TGCGCCAGCAGCTTGGGGGCGGGACCGCTAGCCAAAAACATTCAGTACTTC. Translation gives CASSLGAGPLAKNIQYF.

The chain carries TRBV4-3 and TRBJ1-2, with TRBD1 as a possible D gene (5 bases). The germline V and J ends were trimmed by 4 bases and 8 bases, with 20 bases remaining between them. CDR1 is LGHNA, CDR2 YSLEER, per germline. This CDR3 contains 15 residues. In DNA, the CDR3 is TGCGCCAGCAGCCCGGAGGACCCCTCGTGGGGGGGCTACACCTTC. Amino acids: CASSPEDPSWGGYTF.

The chain carries TRBV10-3 and TRBJ1-1, with 7 bases fitting TRBD1. The CDR3 length is 12 residues. Trimming took 7 bases from V and 7 from J; bases not matched to a gene: 6. Germline-derived CDR1 and CDR2 are ENHRY and SYGVKD. CDR3 loop: CAINSGQNEAFF. Written as DNA, the CDR3 is TGTGCCATCAATTCGGGACAGAATGAAGCTTTCTTT.

The gene calls are TRBV5-1 and TRBJ2-7, with unresolved D. Deletions cut 4 bases from V and 3 bases from J, with 17 bases between. The CDR3 totals 15 residues. Germline CDR1 is SGHRS and CDR2 is YFSETQ. This chain's CDR3 is CASSPSPRNYYEQYF. In nucleotides, the CDR3 is TGCGCCAGCAGCCCGTCGCCGCGGAATTACTACGAGCAGTACTTC.

V usage is TRBV11-2 and J usage is TRBJ2-1; 9 bases are a match to TRBD2. The CDR3 is 15 residues long. V was pared by 5 bases and J by 0 bases, with 2 bases of the junction left unmatched. The germline CDR1 and CDR2 sequences are SGHAT and FQNNGV. CDR3 DNA: TGTGCCAGCAGCACACTAGCGGGCTCCTACAATGAGCAGTTCTTC. Its protein product is CASSTLAGSYNEQFF.

This rearrangement joins TRBV4-1 to TRBJ1-5; D not resolved. This CDR3 is built from 16 residues. V lost 4 bases to trimming and J lost 3 bases, with 16 bases between them. Germline assignment: CDR1 MGHRA and CDR2 YSYEKL. CDR3: CASSLGLTDNNQPQHF. DNA of the CDR3: TGCGCCAGCAGCCTCGGACTGACGGATAACAATCAGCCCCAGCATTTT.

DNA of the CDR3: TGTGCCAGCAGCGTACTAAAGTACACTGAAGCTTTCTTT. Protein product: CASSVLKYTEAFF. This chain joins TRBV7-2 and TRBJ1-1; D ambiguous. Deletions cut 5 bases from V and 3 bases from J, with 10 bases between. Germline V gene lookup returns CDR1 SGHTA and CDR2 FQGNSA. The CDR3 sequence is 13 residues long.

This chain joins TRBV7-2 and TRBJ2-3, with a tentative D call TRBD2 (5 bases). V gave up 1 base and J gave up 0 bases, with 8 bases separating them. Germline V lookup: CDR1 SGHTA, CDR2 FQGNSA. The CDR3 has 15 amino acids. The CDR3 sequence: CASSLGSASTDTQYF. The DNA of the CDR3 is TGTGCCAGCAGCTTAGGTAGCGCGAGCACAGATACGCAGTATTTT.

The chain links TRBV30 to TRBJ1-2; a weak D match, TRBD1 (6 bases). CDR1 and CDR2 from the germline V gene are GTSNPN and SVGIG (reference sequence). V shed 1 base and J shed 4 bases, with 10 bases lying between them. This CDR3 comprises 13 residues. Written as DNA, the CDR3 is TGTGCCTGGAGTGAAAAGGGGGTCTATGGCTACACCTTC. Protein sequence: CAWSEKGVYGYTF. The full variable domain, in which reference TRBV30 and TRBJ1-2 provide the parts outside the CDR3, is SQTIHQWPATLVQPVGSPLSLECTVEGTSNPNLYWYRQAAGRGLQLLFYSVGIGQISSEVPQNLSASRPQDRQFILSSKKLLLSDSGFYLCAWSEKGVYGYTFGSGTRLTVV.

The rearrangement links TRBV6-2 or TRBV6-3 to TRBJ1-5; D gene unclear. The CDR3 consists of 13 residues. Trimming took off 7 bases at V and 2 bases at J, with 9 bases between the two ends. From germline, CDR1 is MNHEY and CDR2 SVGEGT. The DNA for the CDR3 is TGTGCCAGCACCGAAGTCGGCAATCAGCCCCAGCATTTT. This encodes CASTEVGNQPQHF.

The table lists this clonotype with a count of one. The V call is TRBV2, the J call TRBJ1-1; no definite D call. Germline lookup yields CDR1 SNHLY and CDR2 FYNNEI. This CDR3 comprises 12 residues. With 4 bases removed from V and 2 bases from J, the gap between germline ends came to 5 bases. CDR3 nucleotide sequence: TGTGCCAGCAGTGGGGTCAACACTGAAGCTTTCTTT. This codes for CASSGVNTEAFF.

The chain recombines TRBV14 with TRBJ2-7; possibly TRBD1 or TRBD2 for D (5 bases each). From germline, CDR1 is SGHDN and CDR2 FVKESK. V was clipped by 8 bases and J by 2 bases, with 10 bases between them. This CDR3 has 12 amino acids. The CDR3 protein is CASGGIPYEQYF. For the CDR3, the DNA is TGTGCCAGCGGGGGAATTCCCTACGAGCAGTACTTC.

The rearrangement links TRBV4-1 to TRBJ1-4; TRBD1 might be the D (6 bases). The CDR3 spans 12 residues. The V gene's germline CDR1 is MGHRA and CDR2 YSYEKL. Trimming cost V 4 bases and J 9 bases, with 9 bases left between them. DNA of the CDR3: TGCGCCAGCAGCCCAGGGGTCCAAAAACTGTTTTTT. Its protein is CASSPGVQKLFF.

The rearrangement uses TRBV3-1 and TRBJ2-2, with D possibly being TRBD1 or TRBD2 (7 bases each). The V gene's germline CDR1 is LGHDT and CDR2 YNNKEL (reference sequence). CDR3 length equals 13 residues. V shed 6 bases and J shed 8 bases, with 13 bases lying between them. In nucleotides, the CDR3 is TGTGCCAGCAGTCGACAGGGAGGGGGGGAGCTGTTTTTT. Translating gives CASSRQGGGELFF. Based on the CDR3 plus reference TRBV3-1 and TRBJ2-2, the full variable domain is DTAVSQTPKYLVTQMGNDKSIKCEQNLGHDTMYWYKQDSKKFLKIMFSYNNKELIINETVPNRFSPKSPDKAHLNLHINSLELGDSAVYFCASSRQGGGELFFGEGSRLTVL.

V usage is TRBV19 and J usage is TRBJ1-2, with TRBD1 matching over 7 bases. Germline V CDR1 and CDR2: LNHDA, SQIVND (reference sequence). Germline trimming cut 4 bases from V and 11 bases from J; bases unmatched to any gene: 13. This CDR3 is built from 14 residues. This CDR3 reads CASSRGTESMAYTF. The CDR3 region has the DNA TGTGCCAGTAGTAGAGGGACAGAGAGTATGGCTTACACCTTC.

This clonotype appeared a few times. This chain uses TRBV30 with TRBJ1-4, with unresolved D. V shed 3 bases and J shed 6 bases, with 11 bases lying between them. This CDR3 spans 13 amino acids. CDR1 is GTSNPN, CDR2 SVGIG, per germline (reference sequence). This chain's CDR3 is CAWRSTWDEKLFF. DNA for the CDR3: TGTGCCTGGAGGAGCACCTGGGATGAAAAACTGTTTTTT.

The chain is built from TRBV7-9 and TRBJ1-1; tentatively, D is TRBD1 (6 bases). V gave up 8 bases and J gave up 4 bases, with 11 bases separating them. Looked up from germline, CDR1 is SEHNR and CDR2 is FQNEAQ (reference sequence). The CDR3 totals 12 residues. CDR3 residues: CASGGRGTEAFF. The CDR3 DNA follows: TGTGCCAGCGGGGGCCGGGGCACTGAAGCTTTCTTT.

The chain links TRBV29-1 to TRBJ2-3; D is uncertain. V lost 4 bases and J lost 2, with 13 bases in between. Germline V gene data show CDR1 as SQVTM and CDR2 as ANQGSEA. The CDR3 is 14 residues long. The CDR3 coding sequence is TGCAGCGTTGGAAAACAAGGTCTCACAGATACGCAGTATTTT. Translating gives CSVGKQGLTDTQYF.

The V and J genes are TRBV28 and TRBJ1-1; no reliable D call. Germline V gene sequence: CDR1 MDHEN, CDR2 SYDVKM. The CDR3 is 12 residues long. Trimming took 5 bases from V and 10 from J, leaving 14 bases between them. The CDR3 nucleotides read TGTGCCAGCAGTGTCCGACATAGCGGAGCTTTCTTT. Translation gives CASSVRHSGAFF.

This clonotype was detected only once. This chain connects TRBV2 to TRBJ1-1, with 7 bases lining up with TRBD1. This CDR3 is 14 amino acids long. Per the germline V gene, CDR1 is SNHLY and CDR2 is FYNNEI. The trim removed 7 bases at V and 4 bases at J, leaving 9 bases unmatched. Here the CDR3 DNA reads TGTGCCAGCATCTCACAACAGGGGAGCACTGAAGCTTTCTTT. It translates to CASISQQGSTEAFF.

This CDR3 reads CASSTHQRGETQYF. The CDR3 bases are TGTGCCAGTAGTACTCACCAAAGGGGTGAGACCCAGTACTTC. The chain uses TRBV19 and TRBJ2-5, with D possibly being TRBD1 (5 bases). The CDR3 has 14 residues. The V gene's germline CDR1 is LNHDA and CDR2 SQIVND (reference sequence). With 4 bases removed from V and 5 bases from J, the gap between germline ends came to 14 bases.

The chain recombines TRBV3-1 with TRBJ2-2; no firm D call. Germline CDR1 is LGHDT and CDR2 is YNNKEL (reference sequence). This CDR3 region has 13 residues. Trimming took 2 bases from V and 4 from J, leaving 5 bases between them. CDR3 sequence: CASSQTATGELFF. The DNA for the CDR3 is TGTGCCAGCAGCCAAACCGCCACCGGGGAGCTGTTTTTT.

This chain connects TRBV3-1 to TRBJ2-7; 8 bases agree with TRBD1. This CDR3 comprises 15 residues. Germline CDR1 LGHDT, CDR2 YNNKEL (reference sequence). Trimming at V came to 4 bases and at J to 3 bases, leaving 8 bases not matched to a gene. CDR3 bases: TGTGCCAGCAGCCCTTGGACAGGGAAAATCTACGAGCAGTACTTC. Translating it yields CASSPWTGKIYEQYF.

V usage is TRBV28 and J usage is TRBJ2-5; maybe TRBD2 (6 bases). Trimming removed 6 bases at V and 5 bases at J, with 19 bases between. The CDR3 has 15 residues. Germline CDR1 and CDR2: MDHEN and SYDVKM. The CDR3 loop reads CASSRRVLLRETQYF. CDR3 coding DNA: TGTGCCAGCAGCCGGAGGGTCCTCCTAAGGGAGACCCAGTACTTC.

The rearrangement uses TRBV30 and TRBJ2-2; no clear D gene. In germline, CDR1 is GTSNPN, CDR2 SVGIG (reference sequence). Trimming pared 3 bases from V and 6 bases from J, leaving 11 bases between. CDR3 length: 13 amino acids. This chain's CDR3 is CAWRSPVPGELFF. Here the CDR3 DNA reads TGTGCCTGGAGATCCCCCGTGCCCGGGGAGCTGTTTTTT.